Listed below are T cell receptor beta chains from one sample, sequenced in a study of CD8 T cells in Susac syndrome. TCRdb redid the calling of the immunoSEQ multiplex PCR reads with MiXCR, one entry per CDR3 protein. Of 330,000 or so distinct CDR3 sequences in the sample, 85% were seen once. Source material: CD8+ T cells from PBMCs. These receptors originate from a human donor with multiple sclerosis. CDR3s include the opening cysteine and the closing phenylalanine or tryptophan. A D gene is named only where the DNA matches it firmly. Clone size is not always given. Where it is, it says once, few, many or a class for expanded clones.

j_call | d_call | clone_size | cdr3_length | v_call | cdr3_aa | cdr3_nt
TRBJ2-2 | . | . | 14 | TRBV2 | CASSYPLGTGELFF | TGTGCCAGCAGCTACCCTTTGGGCACCGGGGAGCTGTTTTTT
TRBJ2-5 | . | . | 15 | TRBV11-2 | CASSLHPDKEETQYF | TGTGCCAGCAGCCTCCACCCCGACAAGGAGGAGACCCAGTACTTC
TRBJ2-7 | TRBD1 | . | 14 | TRBV12-3/TRBV12-4 | CAGTLTGSTYEQYF | TGTGCCGGCACCCTGACAGGGTCTACCTACGAGCAGTACTTC
TRBJ1-2 | . | . | 14 | TRBV6-5 | CASSLRSINYGYTF | TGTGCCAGCAGTTTGCGGAGTATTAACTATGGCTACACCTTC
TRBJ2-7 | . | once | 14 | TRBV27 | CASSLSGQGAEQYF | TGTGCCAGCAGTTTATCTGGGCAGGGCGCCGAGCAGTACTTC
TRBJ2-3 | TRBD2 | . | 14 | TRBV20-1 | CSARDQKREDTQYF | TGCAGTGCTAGAGATCAGAAGCGGGAGGATACGCAGTATTTT
TRBJ2-1 | . | . | 15 | TRBV4-3 | CASSPYNRLYNEQFF | TGCGCCAGCAGCCCTTACAATAGACTGTACAATGAGCAGTTCTTC
TRBJ2-5 | . | . | 16 | TRBV19 | CASSLYWLPYQETQYF | TGTGCCAGTAGTCTGTATTGGCTACCCTACCAAGAGACCCAGTACTTC
TRBJ2-4 | TRBD2 | . | 21 | TRBV23-1 | CASSQSGRGTSGGESKNIQYF | TGCGCCAGCAGTCAATCGGGCCGAGGGACTAGCGGTGGAGAGTCCAAAAACATTCAGTACTTC
TRBJ1-1 | TRBD1 | . | 16 | TRBV28 | CASSWKPGQGPTEAFF | TGTGCCAGCAGTTGGAAACCGGGACAGGGCCCCACCGAAGCTTTCTTT
TRBJ2-1 | TRBD1 | . | 14 | TRBV7-9 | CASQQGDGVYEQFF | TGTGCCAGCCAACAGGGGGATGGAGTCTATGAGCAGTTCTTC
TRBJ2-7 | . | . | 13 | TRBV27 | CASGVAEPGEQYF | TGTGCCAGCGGCGTAGCGGAGCCGGGCGAGCAGTACTTC
TRBJ2-2 | . | . | 15 | TRBV11-2 | CASSYNPDFTGELFF | TGTGCCAGCAGCTACAACCCTGATTTCACCGGGGAGCTGTTTTTT
TRBJ2-1 | . | . | 15 | TRBV7-9 | CASSLGLPIGNEQFF | TGTGCCAGCAGCTTAGGACTACCCATTGGCAATGAGCAGTTCTTC
TRBJ2-1 | . | . | 18 | TRBV11-2 | CASSLEMGSGSLYNEQFF | TGTGCCAGCAGCTTAGAGATGGGAAGCGGATCTCTCTACAATGAGCAGTTCTTC
TRBJ2-1 | TRBD1 | . | 13 | TRBV25-1 | CASTWTGGNEQFF | TGTGCCAGCACCTGGACAGGGGGCAATGAGCAGTTCTTC
TRBJ1-2 | . | . | 17 | TRBV7-9 | CASSLVSLTLNYYGYTF | TGTGCCAGCAGCTTAGTCTCGCTGACCTTGAACTACTATGGCTACACCTTC
TRBJ2-7 | . | . | 13 | TRBV7-3 | CASSRTSGVEQYF | TGTGCCAGCAGCCGCACATCAGGGGTCGAGCAGTACTTC
TRBJ1-5 | . | . | 13 | TRBV6-2/TRBV6-3 | CAGGPGINQPQHF | TGTGCCGGGGGCCCAGGCATTAATCAGCCCCAGCATTTT
TRBJ1-5 | . | . | 14 | TRBV5-1 | CASSPSGAYQPQHF | TGCGCCAGCAGCCCCTCAGGTGCCTATCAGCCCCAGCATTTT
TRBJ2-1 | . | . | 14 | TRBV27 | CASSLMGQGNEQFF | TGTGCCAGCAGTTTAATGGGCCAGGGCAATGAGCAGTTCTTC
TRBJ1-1 | TRBD1 | . | 13 | TRBV12-3/TRBV12-4 | CASRPGGYTEAFF | TGTGCCAGCAGGCCAGGGGGGTACACTGAAGCTTTCTTT
TRBJ2-1 | TRBD2 | . | 15 | TRBV20-1 | CSAENRAGGPNEQFF | TGCAGTGCTGAAAACCGAGCGGGAGGGCCCAATGAGCAGTTCTTC
TRBJ2-7 | . | . | 14 | TRBV9 | CASSVDWTDYEQYF | TGTGCCAGCAGCGTGGACTGGACAGATTACGAGCAGTACTTC
TRBJ2-5 | . | . | 14 | TRBV28 | CASSSPATQETQYF | TGTGCCAGCAGTTCTCCGGCTACCCAAGAGACCCAGTACTTC
TRBJ2-7 | . | . | 10 | TRBV29-1 | CSVEPHEQYF | TGCAGCGTTGAACCCCACGAGCAGTACTTC
TRBJ2-1 | . | . | 19 | TRBV6-1 | CASSRYPGLDASSYNEQFF | TGTGCCAGCAGTCGATACCCCGGGTTAGACGCGAGCTCCTACAATGAGCAGTTCTTC
TRBJ1-1 | . | . | 15 | TRBV21-1 | CASSNVRQGETEAFF | TGTGCCAGCAGCAATGTTAGGCAGGGAGAAACTGAAGCTTTCTTT
TRBJ1-1 | . | . | 16 | TRBV6-5 | CASSYSGGWMNTEAFF | TGTGCCAGCAGTTACTCGGGGGGGTGGATGAACACTGAAGCTTTCTTT
TRBJ2-1 | . | . | 18 | TRBV28 | CASSFDRDGPSSYNEQFF | TGTGCCAGCAGTTTTGATCGGGACGGGCCGAGCTCCTACAATGAGCAGTTCTTC
TRBJ1-2 | TRBD1 | . | 15 | TRBV6-5 | CASSSFSGTVYGYTF | TGTGCCAGCAGTTCATTTTCCGGGACAGTCTATGGCTACACCTTC
TRBJ1-5 | . | . | 13 | TRBV4-3 | CASSQDRDQPQHF | TGCGCCAGCAGCCAAGATCGGGATCAGCCCCAGCATTTT
TRBJ1-2 | . | once | 16 | TRBV13 | CASSQRVGQPIYGYTF | TGTGCCAGCAGCCAAAGGGTAGGACAACCGATATATGGCTACACCTTC
TRBJ2-3 | . | . | 17 | TRBV25-1 | CASSESGPRLSTDTQYF | TGTGCCAGCAGTGAATCAGGACCGCGACTTAGCACAGATACGCAGTATTTT
TRBJ2-1 | . | . | 14 | TRBV6-2/TRBV6-3 | CASSYSSNANEQFF | TGTGCCAGCAGTTACTCGTCTAACGCGAATGAGCAGTTCTTC
TRBJ2-5 | . | . | 14 | TRBV11-2 | CASSPRPEVETQYF | TGTGCCAGCAGCCCGCGGCCCGAGGTAGAGACCCAGTACTTC
TRBJ2-1 | . | few | 16 | TRBV24-1 | CATSDLVGEDPNEQFF | TGTGCCACCAGTGATTTAGTGGGAGAGGACCCCAATGAGCAGTTCTTC
TRBJ1-5 | . | . | 14 | TRBV7-9 | CASSLAPGNQPQHF | TGTGCCAGCAGCTTAGCGCCTGGGAATCAGCCCCAGCATTTT
TRBJ2-2 | . | . | 13 | TRBV29-1 | CSVRGGNTGELFF | TGCAGCGTTCGTGGAGGAAACACCGGGGAGCTGTTTTTT
TRBJ2-7 | . | . | 12 | TRBV29-1 | CSVGTGAYEQYF | TGCAGCGTCGGGACGGGAGCCTACGAGCAGTACTTC
TRBJ2-7 | . | . | 15 | TRBV19 | CASSSVIDSSYEQYF | TGTGCCAGTAGTAGTGTAATCGACAGCTCCTACGAGCAGTACTTC
TRBJ2-7 | . | . | 14 | TRBV19 | CASTKSRDSYEQYF | TGTGCCAGTACCAAATCGCGGGACTCCTACGAGCAGTACTTC
TRBJ2-2 | . | . | 13 | TRBV3-1 | CASSDAGLGELFF | TGTGCCAGCAGCGATGCTGGCTTAGGGGAGCTGTTTTTT
TRBJ2-7 | TRBD2 | . | 15 | TRBV24-1 | CATSDGLAVDYEQYF | TGTGCCACCAGTGATGGGCTAGCGGTCGACTACGAGCAGTACTTC
TRBJ1-6 | . | . | 12 | TRBV27 | CASRDRNSPLHF | TGTGCCAGCAGGGATAGGAATTCACCCCTCCACTTT
TRBJ2-3 | TRBD2 | . | 16 | TRBV27 | CASCSGKVVGTDTQYF | TGTGCCAGCTGTAGCGGGAAAGTCGTTGGCACAGATACGCAGTATTTT
TRBJ2-1 | . | . | 15 | TRBV27 | CASSLSLVSYDEQFF | TGTGCCAGCAGTTTATCGCTAGTAAGCTATGATGAGCAGTTCTTC
TRBJ2-1 | TRBD2 | many | 15 | TRBV7-9 | CASSLGLAGGNEQFF | TGTGCCAGCAGCTTAGGACTAGCGGGAGGCAATGAGCAGTTCTTC
TRBJ2-7 | . | . | 18 | TRBV28 | CASSLYGLQPEFAGEQYF | TGTGCCAGCAGTTTATACGGTTTACAGCCCGAATTCGCGGGCGAGCAGTACTTC
TRBJ2-1 | TRBD2 | few | 13 | TRBV12-3/TRBV12-4 | CASSPGTSPEQFF | TGTGCCAGCAGTCCCGGGACTAGTCCTGAGCAGTTCTTC
TRBJ2-7 | . | . | 15 | TRBV7-9 | CASSLPRGLNYEQYF | TGTGCCAGCAGCTTGCCTCGAGGCCTTAACTACGAGCAGTACTTC
TRBJ1-1 | . | . | 15 | TRBV11-2 | CASSLTGSQNTEAFF | TGTGCCAGCAGCTTAACGGGCAGTCAGAACACTGAAGCTTTCTTT